The count of the clone carrying this T cell receptor (beta chain) is one. Its antigen is unidentified. Cultured CD4+ T cell DNA was sequenced using the Oncomine TCR Beta short-read assay. Genomic DNA extraction was carried out from cultured CD4+ T cells. MiXCR was run by TCRdb on the PCR reads, yielding one entry per CDR3 protein. The profile shows roughly 11,000 distinct CDR3 sequences, 77% of them singletons. These data belong to a study of vaccination and CD4 T cells after COVID-19. As to treatment: approximately nine-day PBMC culture with coronavirus spike peptide pools or control peptides (ViraFEST assay). The study's findings and limits: Spike mono-reactivity was found in 304 of the 307 vaccine-specific clones identified in convalescent patients. Only post-vaccination samples contained a median 86.3% of the reactive clones in convalescent patients.

Trimming left V 6 bases short and J 3 bases short, with 15 bases between. Germline-derived CDR1 and CDR2 are MNHEY and SVGEGT. The length of the CDR3 is 14 residues. The sample consisted of CD4+ T cells from blood, cultured in vitro. The chain joins TRBV6-2 or TRBV6-3 to TRBJ2-7; tentatively, D is TRBD1 or TRBD2 (5 bases each). The sequence was collected from a human donor who had recovered from COVID-19. The CDR3 region has the DNA TGTGCCAGCAGCCGGAGAGGGACCCACTACGAGCAGTACTTC. Translated, it gives CASSRRGTHYEQYF.